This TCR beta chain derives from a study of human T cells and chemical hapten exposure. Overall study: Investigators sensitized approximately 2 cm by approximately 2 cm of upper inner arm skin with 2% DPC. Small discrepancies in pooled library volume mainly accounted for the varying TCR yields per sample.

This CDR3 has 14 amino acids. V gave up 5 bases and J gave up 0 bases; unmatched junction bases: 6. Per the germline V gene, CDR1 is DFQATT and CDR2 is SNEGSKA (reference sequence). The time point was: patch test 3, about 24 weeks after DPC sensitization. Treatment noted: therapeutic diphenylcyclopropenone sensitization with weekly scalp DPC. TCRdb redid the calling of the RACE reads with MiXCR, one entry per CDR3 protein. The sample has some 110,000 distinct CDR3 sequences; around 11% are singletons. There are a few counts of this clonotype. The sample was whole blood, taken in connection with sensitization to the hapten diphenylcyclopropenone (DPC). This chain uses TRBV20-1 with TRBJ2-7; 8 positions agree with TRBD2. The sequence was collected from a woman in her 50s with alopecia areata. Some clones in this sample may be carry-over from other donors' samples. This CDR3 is CSAPQRGNSYEQYF. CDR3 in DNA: TGCAGTGCTCCTCAGCGGGGGAACTCCTACGAGCAGTACTTC.